The source of this T cell receptor (beta chain) is a study of cytomegalovirus exposure and HLA in healthy donors. Germline loops: CDR1 SGHDT, CDR2 YYEEEE. V lost 2 bases, J lost 6 bases, and 11 bases lay in between. This CDR3 is built from 13 residues. As regards this clone: The antigen is undetermined.

Regarding the study as a whole: TCR beta chains numbering under 200 were designated cytomegalovirus-associated.

Some clones are missing from TCRdb's copy, which holds only in-frame ones; the method was immunoSEQ multiplex PCR. The data contain 80,000 to 95,000 clones, 96% of them singletons. This sequence joins TRBV5-6 and TRBJ1-2, with D maybe TRBD1 (6 bases). This receptor was identified in a woman under 30 in good health and CMV-seronegative. The sample consisted of PBMCs. The CDR3, as DNA: TGTGCCAGCAGCTTCATACAGGGTAATGGCTACACCTTC. Protein sequence: CASSFIQGNGYTF.